This T cell receptor (beta chain) emerged from a study of blood T cell repertoires in COVID-19. The overall study: From the United States, Italy and Spain came samples of acute and convalescent COVID-19. PBMCs, B-cell-depleted T cells, or T cells provided the cDNA or gDNA that made up the material.

Under the authors' procedure: Quantification of nucleated cells was approximated via reference gene primer amplification. The assay was immunoSEQ multiplex PCR, and TCRdb's table has in-frame clones only and misses some. Clone size and V and J calls were adopted from that table, with D and trimming inferred from the DNA. The repertoire has about 84,000 clones, 83% of them found once; the top ten carry 25% to 30%. The CDR3 runs 15 residues. Germline CDR1 SGDLS, CDR2 YYNGEE. Trimming removed 0 bases from V and 4 bases from J, with 14 bases in between. The sequenced sample consisted of peripheral blood. The chain has TRBV9 and TRBJ2-7, with TRBD1 as a possible D gene (5 bases). The clonotype originates from an elderly woman with acute or convalescent COVID-19. CDR3 sequence reads: CASSVEGFKGYEQYF. The CDR3 DNA reads as TGTGCCAGCAGCGTAGAGGGGTTTAAGGGGTACGAGCAGTACTTC.